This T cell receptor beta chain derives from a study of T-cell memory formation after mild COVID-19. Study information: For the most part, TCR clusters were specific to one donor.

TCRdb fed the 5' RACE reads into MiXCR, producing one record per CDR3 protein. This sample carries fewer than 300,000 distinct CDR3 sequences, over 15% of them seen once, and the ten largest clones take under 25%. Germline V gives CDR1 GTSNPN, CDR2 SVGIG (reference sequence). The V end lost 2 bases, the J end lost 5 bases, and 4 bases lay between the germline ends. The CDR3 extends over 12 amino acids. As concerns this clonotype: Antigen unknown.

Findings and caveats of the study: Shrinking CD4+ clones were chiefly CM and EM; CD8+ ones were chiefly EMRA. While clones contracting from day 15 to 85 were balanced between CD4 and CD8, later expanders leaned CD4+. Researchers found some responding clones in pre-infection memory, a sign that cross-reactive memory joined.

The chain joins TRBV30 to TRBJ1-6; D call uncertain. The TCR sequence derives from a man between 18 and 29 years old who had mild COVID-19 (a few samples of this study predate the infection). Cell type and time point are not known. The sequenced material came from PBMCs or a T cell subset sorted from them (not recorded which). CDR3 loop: CAWSRDNSPLHF. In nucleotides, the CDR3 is TGTGCCTGGAGTAGAGATAATTCACCCCTCCACTTT. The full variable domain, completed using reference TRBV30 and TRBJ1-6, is SQTIHQWPATLVQPVGSPLSLECTVEGTSNPNLYWYRQAAGRGLQLLFYSVGIGQISSEVPQNLSASRPQDRQFILSSKKLLLSDSGFYLCAWSRDNSPLHFGNGTRLTVT.